The 19 T cell receptor beta chains below all came from one sample that was sequenced in a study of blood T cells in healthy people across ages. A second 7 to 11 cycle PCR used barcoded and J-beta primers. TCRdb reprocessed the 5' RACE reads with MiXCR, giving one entry per CDR3 protein. Seen here are about 800,000 distinct CDR3 sequences, 20% to 30% observed once, and the top ten hold 3.7%. These data were also filed under a second study, of T cells of mothers and their children.

Sequencing was performed on blood. These receptors all stem from a boy aged 10-17 years in good health.

The chain recombines TRBV5-1 with TRBJ1-4, with D possibly being TRBD1 (6 bases). V dropped 4 bases and J dropped 8 bases, with 18 bases sitting between them. CDR1 is SGHRS, CDR2 YFSETQ, per germline. This CDR3 comprises 15 residues. For the CDR3, the DNA is TGCGCCAGCAGCGCTAATACAGGGAATAACGAAAAACTGTTTTTT. Its translation is CASSANTGNNEKLFF.

Comments on this clonotype: At one of its ends the junction is not consistent with the germline gene, which may arise from a read error. The chain joins TRBV11-2 to TRBJ2-7; weak D call: TRBD2 (6 bases). TRBJ2-1 matches the DNA end more closely, so the J call is doubtful. From germline, CDR1 is SGHAT and CDR2 FQNNGV. There are 17 residues in the CDR3. The CDR3 here is CASSLRMGDSGSNGQFF. The CDR3 DNA follows: TGTGCCAGCAGCTTACGGATGGGGGACTCCGGATCCAATGGGCAGTTCTTC.

This clonotype was detected only a few times. The genes are TRBV12-3 or TRBV12-4 and TRBJ1-4, with 9 positions matching TRBD1. The V gene end was trimmed by 7 bases and the J gene end by 5 bases; junction bases not matched to a gene: 8. The CDR3 extends over 15 amino acids. The CDR3 reads CASTSGGQGNEKLFF. The CDR3 coding sequence is TGTGCCAGCACCTCTGGCGGACAGGGGAATGAAAAACTGTTTTTT.

The chain is built from TRBV12-3 or TRBV12-4 and TRBJ1-6; D is unresolved. This CDR3 spans 11 amino acids. V lost 6 bases, J lost 6 bases, and 3 bases lay in between. The CDR3 region is CASRSNSPLHF. The CDR3 DNA follows: TGTGCCAGCAGGTCTAATTCACCCCTCCACTTT.

This clonotype was detected a few times. The chain carries TRBV14 and TRBJ2-5; TRBD1 or TRBD2 may be the D gene (5 bases each). The CDR3 has 17 amino acids. The V gene lost 0 bases and the J gene lost 2 bases, with 16 bases spanning the gap. Germline CDR1 SGHDN, CDR2 FVKESK. For the CDR3, the DNA is TGTGCCAGCAGCCAAGACTGGGGGACGACTCCTCAAGAGACCCAGTACTTC. It is translated as CASSQDWGTTPQETQYF.

This chain joins TRBV12-3 or TRBV12-4 and TRBJ2-7; 8 bases are a match to TRBD1. The CDR3 spans 17 residues. The junction had 16 bases not matched to a gene; V was cut back by 7 bases and J by 2 bases. CDR3 sequence: CASKKVTGQGAAYEQYF. As DNA, the CDR3 is TGTGCCAGCAAAAAAGTAACTGGACAGGGTGCGGCCTACGAGCAGTACTTC.

This clonotype has a handful of counts. The gene calls are TRBV6-1 and TRBJ2-3; D is possibly TRBD2 (5 bases). The V gene lost 5 bases and the J gene lost 2 bases, with 14 bases spanning the gap. CDR3 length: 15 amino acids. Germline values: CDR1 MNHNS, CDR2 SASEGT. CDR3 DNA sequence: TGTGCCAGCAGTAGTCTAGCCCCATCCACAGATACGCAGTATTTT. As protein: CASSSLAPSTDTQYF.

The chain employs TRBV18 and TRBJ2-2; D unclear. This CDR3 is built from 14 residues. Germline V lookup: CDR1 KGHSH, CDR2 LQKENI. Trimming removed 3 bases from V and 7 bases from J, with 12 bases in between. CDR3 region: CASSPPAEFGELFF. The CDR3 nucleotides are TGTGCCAGCTCACCGCCCGCGGAGTTCGGGGAGCTGTTTTTT.

Many counts were recorded for this clonotype. J is TRBJ2-5 and V is TRBV28; D is unresolved. The germline V gene has CDR1 MDHEN and CDR2 SYDVKM. This CDR3 spans 13 amino acids. With 6 bases removed from V and 2 bases from J, the gap between germline ends came to 10 bases. The DNA of the CDR3 is TGTGCCAGCAGCTTCGGGCTGCAAGAGACCCAGTACTTC. Its protein is CASSFGLQETQYF.

This rearrangement joins TRBV12-3 or TRBV12-4 to TRBJ2-2; D is uncertain. The CDR3 loop spans 15 amino acids. Trimming removed 7 bases at V and 0 bases at J, with 12 bases between. CDR3 in amino acids: CASTIWAANTGELFF. In DNA, the CDR3 is TGTGCCAGCACCATATGGGCCGCGAACACCGGGGAGCTGTTTTTT.

This chain uses TRBV14 with TRBJ2-5; TRBD1 matches at 8 bases. The closer fit of TRBJ2-7 to the DNA end suggests the J call may be wrong. The CDR3 runs to 16 residues. Germline V lookup: CDR1 SGHDN, CDR2 FVKESK. The CDR3 DNA sequence: TGTGCCAGCAGCCAAGAAATGACAGGGGACCACTACGAGCAGTACTTC. It translates to CASSQEMTGDHYEQYF.

This clonotype was picked up many times. The chain has TRBV6-2 or TRBV6-3 and TRBJ1-6, with 8 positions matching TRBD1. The length of the CDR3 is 18 residues. J lost 6 bases, V lost 0 bases, and 10 bases had no gene match. CDR1 MNHEY and CDR2 SVGEGT come from the germline V gene. This CDR3 reads CASSYSPNRGKSNSPLHF. CDR3 DNA sequence: TGTGCCAGCAGTTACTCGCCGAACAGGGGGAAGTCTAATTCACCCCTCCACTTT.

DNA of the CDR3: TGTGCCAGTAGTATAGATTTGTGGCAGGACCGGAATTCACCCCTCCACTTT. As protein: CASSIDLWQDRNSPLHF. The genes are TRBV19 and TRBJ1-6; no firm D call. CDR3 length equals 17 residues. V was shortened by 0 bases and J by 7 bases, with 16 bases between the two germline ends. Germline CDR1 and CDR2: LNHDA and SQIVND (reference sequence).

This clonotype has just a few counts. Here the CDR3 omits its conserved ending phenylalanine or tryptophan, so a read error is the likely source. V gene TRBV19 combines with J gene TRBJ2-7; 9 positions agree with TRBD1. Germline V gives CDR1 LNHDA, CDR2 SQIVND (reference sequence). Trimming at V came to 9 bases and at J to 7 bases, leaving 16 bases not matched to a gene. The CDR3 consists of 15 residues. CDR3 protein: CASSPDRGPGWEQYL. The CDR3 region has the DNA TGTGCCAGCAGCCCGGACAGGGGCCCGGGGTGGGAGCAGTACCTC.

Only a few counts were recorded for this clonotype. The V call is TRBV7-9, the J call TRBJ2-4; 7 positions match TRBD1. The V gene's germline CDR1 is SEHNR and CDR2 FQNEAQ (reference sequence). The CDR3 is 13 residues long. V was pared by 1 base and J by 16 bases, with 10 bases of the junction left unmatched. The CDR3 region has the DNA TGTGCCAGCAGCTTAGAAGGGGGCCTTCCAGGCTACTTC. Its protein is CASSLEGGLPGYF.

This chain joins TRBV6-1 and TRBJ2-5; D possibly matches TRBD1 or TRBD2 (5 bases each). Germline values: CDR1 MNHNS, CDR2 SASEGT. V lost 6 bases and J lost 5, with 19 bases in between. This CDR3 comprises 15 residues. The CDR3 nucleotides are TGTGCCAGCAGGGACCGGGGAAGGGGCGTCGAGACCCAGTACTTC. Encoded protein: CASRDRGRGVETQYF.

This clonotype was observed once. The rearrangement uses TRBV6-2 or TRBV6-3 and TRBJ2-7; D not resolved. Trimming left V 11 bases short and J 7 bases short, with 15 bases between. The germline V gene encodes CDR1 MNHEY and CDR2 SVGEGT. The CDR3 contains 11 residues. DNA of the CDR3: TGTGCCGTCACTTGGGGTCGGGAGCAGTACTTC. Translated: CAVTWGREQYF.

V and J are TRBV5-6 and TRBJ1-2; D call uncertain. V was clipped by 4 bases and J by 5 bases, with 21 bases between them. The CDR3 consists of 16 residues. Germline assignment: CDR1 SGHDT and CDR2 YYEEEE. In nucleotides, the CDR3 is TGTGCCAGCAGCACAAATCCTAACGGAGTATTTTATGGCTACACCTTC. Encoded protein: CASSTNPNGVFYGYTF.

This clonotype appeared once. The chain combines TRBV7-9 with TRBJ1-4; no clear D. The CDR3 length is 13 residues. Trimming left V 3 bases short and J 8 bases short, with 10 bases between. Germline V gene sequence: CDR1 SEHNR, CDR2 FQNEAQ (reference sequence). CDR3 sequence reads: CASSLGMGEKLFF. The CDR3 bases are TGTGCCAGCAGCTTGGGGATGGGGGAAAAACTGTTTTTT.